Following are 5 T cell receptor beta chains from one sample sequenced in a study of cytomegalovirus exposure and HLA in healthy donors. TCRdb's copy holds only in-frame clones and misses some; the assay was immunoSEQ multiplex PCR. The sample carries around 69,000 clones, roughly 95% recorded once. The specimen sequenced was PBMCs. These receptors originate from a woman under 30 in good health and CMV-seropositive.

The chain employs TRBV5-4 and TRBJ1-1; 10 bases fit TRBD1. Germline V gene lookup returns CDR1 SGHNT and CDR2 YYREEE (reference sequence). The CDR3 is 13 amino acids. Trimming took 9 bases from V and 3 from J; bases not matched to a gene: 5. CDR3 sequence (DNA): TGTGCCACCGGACAGGGGGATCACACTGAAGCTTTCTTT. Translating it yields CATGQGDHTEAFF.

The CDR3 region is CASSIRLAGDYNEQFF. DNA of the CDR3: TGTGCCAGCAGCATCCGACTAGCGGGAGATTACAATGAGCAGTTCTTC. The chain couples TRBV7-2 to TRBJ2-1; 12 bases match TRBD2. This CDR3 is built from 16 residues. CDR1 and CDR2 from the germline V gene are SGHTA and FQGNSA. Germline trimming cut 5 bases from V and 4 bases from J; bases unmatched to any gene: 6. Combining the CDR3 with reference TRBV7-2 and TRBJ2-1 gives the whole variable domain GAGVSQSPSNKVTEKGKDVELRCDPISGHTALYWYRQSLGQGLEFLIYFQGNSAPDKSGLPSDRFSAERTGGSVSTLTIQRTQQEDSAVYLCASSIRLAGDYNEQFFGPGTRLTVL.

The rearrangement links TRBV2 to TRBJ1-5, with a possible D match to TRBD1 (5 bases). Trimming pared 2 bases from V and 4 bases from J, leaving 12 bases between. This CDR3 has 15 residues. The germline gives CDR1 SNHLY, CDR2 FYNNEI. CDR3 sequence (DNA): TGTGCCAGCAGTGAACGGGGGGGTCGAAATCAGCCCCAGCATTTT. Protein product: CASSERGGRNQPQHF.

The V gene is TRBV28, the J gene TRBJ2-7, with 10 nucleotides matching TRBD2. Unmatched junction bases numbered 14, after V lost 6 bases and J lost 6 bases. CDR1 MDHEN and CDR2 SYDVKM come from the germline V gene. The CDR3 sequence is 16 residues long. The CDR3 loop is CASRPLAGEFRLEQYF. In nucleotides, the CDR3 is TGTGCCAGCAGGCCCCTAGCGGGAGAATTCCGGCTCGAGCAGTACTTC.

This chain connects TRBV4-3 to TRBJ2-7; 8 positions agree with TRBD1. Per germline, CDR1 LGHNA and CDR2 YSLEER. The CDR3 is 16 residues long. The V gene end was trimmed by 2 bases and the J gene end by 4 bases; junction bases not matched to a gene: 10. DNA of the CDR3: TGCGCCAGCAGCCAATACACAGGGGGTGGTTCGTACGAGCAGTACTTC. It is translated as CASSQYTGGGSYEQYF.